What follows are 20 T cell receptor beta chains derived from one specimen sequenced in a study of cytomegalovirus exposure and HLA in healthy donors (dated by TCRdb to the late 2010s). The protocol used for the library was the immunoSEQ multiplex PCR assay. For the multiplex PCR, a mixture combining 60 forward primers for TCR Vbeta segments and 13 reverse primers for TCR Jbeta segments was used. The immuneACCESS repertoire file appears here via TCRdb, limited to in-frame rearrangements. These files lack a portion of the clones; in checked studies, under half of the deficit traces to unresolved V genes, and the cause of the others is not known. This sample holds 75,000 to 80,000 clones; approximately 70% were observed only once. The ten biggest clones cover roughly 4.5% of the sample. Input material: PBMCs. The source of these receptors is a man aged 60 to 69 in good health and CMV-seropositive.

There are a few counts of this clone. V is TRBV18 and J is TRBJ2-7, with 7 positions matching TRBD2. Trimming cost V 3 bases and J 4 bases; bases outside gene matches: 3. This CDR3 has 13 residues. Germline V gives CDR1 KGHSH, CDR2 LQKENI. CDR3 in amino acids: CASSPGGKYEQYF. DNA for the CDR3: TGTGCCAGCTCACCGGGGGGGAAATACGAGCAGTACTTC.

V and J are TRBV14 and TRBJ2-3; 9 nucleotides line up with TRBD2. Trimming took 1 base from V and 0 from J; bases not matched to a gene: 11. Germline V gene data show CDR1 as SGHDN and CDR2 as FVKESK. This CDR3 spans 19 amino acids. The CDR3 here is CASSQVWVAGAQSTDTQYF. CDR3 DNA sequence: TGTGCCAGCAGCCAAGTGTGGGTAGCGGGAGCTCAAAGCACAGATACGCAGTATTTT.

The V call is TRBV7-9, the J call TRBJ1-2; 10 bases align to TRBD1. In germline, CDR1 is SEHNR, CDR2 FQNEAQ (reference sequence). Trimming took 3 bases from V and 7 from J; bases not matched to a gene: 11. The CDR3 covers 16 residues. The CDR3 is CASSFGGTGVFGGYTF. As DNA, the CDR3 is TGTGCCAGCAGCTTCGGGGGGACAGGGGTATTTGGTGGCTACACCTTC.

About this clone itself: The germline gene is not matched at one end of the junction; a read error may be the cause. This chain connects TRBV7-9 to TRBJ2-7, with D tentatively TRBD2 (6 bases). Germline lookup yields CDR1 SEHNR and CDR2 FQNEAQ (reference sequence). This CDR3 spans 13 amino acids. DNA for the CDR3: TGTTCCAGCAGCCCGTCTAGCGACTACGAGCAGTACTTC. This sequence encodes CSSSPSSDYEQYF.

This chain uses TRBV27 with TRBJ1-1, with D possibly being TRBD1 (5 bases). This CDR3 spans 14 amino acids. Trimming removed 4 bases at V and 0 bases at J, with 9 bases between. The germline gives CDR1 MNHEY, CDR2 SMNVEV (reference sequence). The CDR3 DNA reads TGTGCCAGCAGTTCCCACAGGATGAACACTGAAGCTTTCTTT. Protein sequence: CASSSHRMNTEAFF.

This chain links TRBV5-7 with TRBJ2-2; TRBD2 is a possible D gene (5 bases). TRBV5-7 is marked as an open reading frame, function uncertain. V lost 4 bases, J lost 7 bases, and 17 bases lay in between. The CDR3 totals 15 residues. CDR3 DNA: TGTGCCAGCAGCCTTTTTTGGCCCCGGGACGGGGAGCTGTTTTTT. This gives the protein CASSLFWPRDGELFF.

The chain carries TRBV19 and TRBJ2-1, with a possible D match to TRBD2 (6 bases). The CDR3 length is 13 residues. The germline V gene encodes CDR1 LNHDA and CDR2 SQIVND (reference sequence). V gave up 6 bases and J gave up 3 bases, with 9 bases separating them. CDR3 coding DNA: TGTGCCAGTAGGGTCGGGGGCTACAATGAGCAGTTCTTC. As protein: CASRVGGYNEQFF.

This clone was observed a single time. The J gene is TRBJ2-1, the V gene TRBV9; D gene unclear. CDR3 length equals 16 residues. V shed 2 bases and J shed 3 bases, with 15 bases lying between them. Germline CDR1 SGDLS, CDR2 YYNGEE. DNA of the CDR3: TGTGCCAGCAGCGTTGCCTTGGGCATCCTCTACAATGAGCAGTTCTTC. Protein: CASSVALGILYNEQFF.

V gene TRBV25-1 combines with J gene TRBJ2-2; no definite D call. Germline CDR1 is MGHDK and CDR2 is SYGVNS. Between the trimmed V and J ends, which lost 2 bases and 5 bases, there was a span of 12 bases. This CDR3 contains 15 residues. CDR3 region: CASSEGSEETGELFF. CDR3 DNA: TGTGCCAGCAGTGAAGGCTCTGAGGAGACCGGGGAGCTGTTTTTT.

In nucleotides, the CDR3 is TGCGCCAGCAGCCAAGGGGGGACAGCGGCAGAGACCCAGTACTTC. Protein sequence: CASSQGGTAAETQYF. This sequence joins TRBV4-3 and TRBJ2-5, with TRBD1 identical over 7 bases. Per germline, CDR1 LGHNA and CDR2 YSLEER. The CDR3 is 15 residues long. Losses at the gene ends were 1 base for V and 4 bases for J; bases not matched to a gene: 6.

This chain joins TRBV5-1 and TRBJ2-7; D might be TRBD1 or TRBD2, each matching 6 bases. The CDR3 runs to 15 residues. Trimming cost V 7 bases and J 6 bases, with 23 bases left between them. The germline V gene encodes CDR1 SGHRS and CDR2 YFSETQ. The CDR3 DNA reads TGCGCCAGCCGATTGGGGGGCTTCGGGTTAGGCGAGCAGTACTTC. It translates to CASRLGGFGLGEQYF.

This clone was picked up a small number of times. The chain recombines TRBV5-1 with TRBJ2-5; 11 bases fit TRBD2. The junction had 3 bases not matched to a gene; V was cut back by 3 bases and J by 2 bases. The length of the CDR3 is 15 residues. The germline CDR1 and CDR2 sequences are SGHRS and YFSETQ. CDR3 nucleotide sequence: TGCGCCAGCAGCTCTAGCGGGAGGCTTCAAGAGACCCAGTACTTC. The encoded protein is CASSSSGRLQETQYF.

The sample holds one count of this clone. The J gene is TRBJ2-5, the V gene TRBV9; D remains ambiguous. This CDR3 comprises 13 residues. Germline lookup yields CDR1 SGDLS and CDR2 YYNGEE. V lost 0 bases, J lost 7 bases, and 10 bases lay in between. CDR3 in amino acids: CASSVDVLGTQYF. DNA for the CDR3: TGTGCCAGCAGCGTAGATGTCCTAGGGACCCAGTACTTC.

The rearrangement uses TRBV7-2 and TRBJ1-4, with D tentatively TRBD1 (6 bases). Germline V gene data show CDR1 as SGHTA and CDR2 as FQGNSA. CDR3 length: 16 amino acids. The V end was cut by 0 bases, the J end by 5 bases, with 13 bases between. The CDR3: CASSLAATGRNEKLFF. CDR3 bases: TGTGCCAGCAGCTTAGCGGCGACAGGACGGAATGAAAAACTGTTTTTT. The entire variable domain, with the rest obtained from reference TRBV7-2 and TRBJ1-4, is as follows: GAGVSQSPSNKVTEKGKDVELRCDPISGHTALYWYRQSLGQGLEFLIYFQGNSAPDKSGLPSDRFSAERTGGSVSTLTIQRTQQEDSAVYLCASSLAATGRNEKLFFGSGTQLSVL.

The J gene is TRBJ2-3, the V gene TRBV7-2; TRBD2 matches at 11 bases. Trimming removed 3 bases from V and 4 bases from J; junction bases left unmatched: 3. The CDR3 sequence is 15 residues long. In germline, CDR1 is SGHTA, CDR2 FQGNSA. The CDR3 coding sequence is TGTGCCAGCAGCTTGGTAGCGGGGGGGCCAGATACGCAGTATTTT. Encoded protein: CASSLVAGGPDTQYF.

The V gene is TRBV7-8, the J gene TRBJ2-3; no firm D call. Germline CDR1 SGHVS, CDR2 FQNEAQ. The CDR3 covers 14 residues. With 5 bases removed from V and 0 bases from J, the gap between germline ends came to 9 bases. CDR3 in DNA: TGTGCCAGCAGCAGAGAGGCCAGCACAGATACGCAGTATTTT. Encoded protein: CASSREASTDTQYF. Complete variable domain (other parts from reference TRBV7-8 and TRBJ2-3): GAGVSQSPRYKVAKRGQDVALRCDPISGHVSLFWYQQALGQGPEFLTYFQNEAQLDKSGLPSDRFFAERPEGSVSTLKIQRTQQEDSAVYLCASSREASTDTQYFGPGTRLTVL.

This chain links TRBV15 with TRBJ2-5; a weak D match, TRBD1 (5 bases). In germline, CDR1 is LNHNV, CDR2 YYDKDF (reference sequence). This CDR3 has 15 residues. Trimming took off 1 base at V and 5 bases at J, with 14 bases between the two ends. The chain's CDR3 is CATSRGAQGQETQYF. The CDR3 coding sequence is TGTGCCACCAGCAGAGGGGCCCAGGGTCAGGAGACCCAGTACTTC.

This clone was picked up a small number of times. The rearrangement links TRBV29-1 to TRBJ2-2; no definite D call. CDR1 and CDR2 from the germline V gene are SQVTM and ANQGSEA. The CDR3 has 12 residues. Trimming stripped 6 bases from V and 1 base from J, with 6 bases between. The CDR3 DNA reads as TGCAGCGTGCGACAGAACACCGGGGAGCTGTTTTTT. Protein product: CSVRQNTGELFF.

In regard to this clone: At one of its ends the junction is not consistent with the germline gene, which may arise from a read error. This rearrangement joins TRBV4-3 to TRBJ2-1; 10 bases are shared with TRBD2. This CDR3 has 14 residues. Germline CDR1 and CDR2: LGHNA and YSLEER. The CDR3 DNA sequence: TGCGCCAGCAGCCTGGGGGTGGATAGCGGGGGGAGACTCTTC. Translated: CASSLGVDSGGRLF.

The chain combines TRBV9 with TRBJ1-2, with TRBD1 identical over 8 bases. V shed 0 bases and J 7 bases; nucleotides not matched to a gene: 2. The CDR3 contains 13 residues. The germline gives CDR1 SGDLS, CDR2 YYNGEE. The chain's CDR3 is CASSVAGGRGYTF. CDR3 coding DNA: TGTGCCAGCAGCGTAGCAGGGGGCCGTGGCTACACCTTC.